These 10 T cell receptor beta chains came from one sample sequenced in a study of T cell changes during pregnancy in multiple sclerosis. Sequencing was performed with immunoSEQ multiplex PCR; in TCRdb, only in-frame clones are kept and a portion is missing. The data contain about 16,000 clones, around 97% of them singletons. The sequencing here drew on peripheral blood, taken in the third trimester of pregnancy. The receptors here all came from a female donor with multiple sclerosis, enrolled in a pregnancy study.

This chain links TRBV9 with TRBJ2-5, with D perhaps matching TRBD1 (6 bases). The V end lost 3 bases, the J end lost 4 bases, and 16 bases lay between the germline ends. The CDR3 consists of 15 residues. Germline V gives CDR1 SGDLS, CDR2 YYNGEE. The CDR3 spells CASSALQGARETQYF. The CDR3 nucleotides read TGTGCCAGCAGCGCGTTACAGGGAGCACGAGAGACCCAGTACTTC.

The chain combines TRBV5-1 with TRBJ2-7; D is perhaps TRBD1 (5 bases). Trimming cost V 0 bases and J 5 bases, with 15 bases left between them. Germline CDR1 SGHRS, CDR2 YFSETQ. This CDR3 is 15 amino acids long. DNA of the CDR3: TGCGCCAGCAGCTTGGCCGGGCAGGGAACCCACGAGCAGTACTTC. Translated: CASSLAGQGTHEQYF. The whole variable domain, remainder taken from reference TRBV5-1 and TRBJ2-7, is KAGVTQTPRYLIKTRGQQVTLSCSPISGHRSVSWYQQTPGQGLQFLFEYFSETQRNKGNFPGRFSGRQFSNSRSEMNVSTLELGDSALYLCASSLAGQGTHEQYFGPGTRLTVT.

This sequence joins TRBV5-1 and TRBJ2-1, with 7 bases identical to TRBD1. The trim removed 4 bases at V and 0 bases at J, leaving 7 bases unmatched. The CDR3 length is 16 residues. CDR1 and CDR2 (germline): SGHRS, YFSETQ. This chain's CDR3 is CASSPGQLSSYNEQFF. CDR3 DNA sequence: TGCGCCAGCAGCCCGGGACAGTTGAGCTCCTACAATGAGCAGTTCTTC.

The gene calls are TRBV4-1 and TRBJ2-3; the D is unclear. Germline V gives CDR1 MGHRA, CDR2 YSYEKL. Between the trimmed V and J ends, which lost 0 bases and 7 bases, there was a span of 14 bases. CDR3 length: 15 residues. In DNA, the CDR3 is TGCGCCAGCAGCCAAGATCACAGAGATTCAAATACGCAGTATTTT. Translated: CASSQDHRDSNTQYF.

The CDR3 region has the DNA TGTGCCAGCAGCCTATGGACAGGGTACTCTGGAAACACCATATATTTT. This codes for CASSLWTGYSGNTIYF. This rearrangement joins TRBV11-3 to TRBJ1-3; 8 positions agree with TRBD1. After removal of 5 bases from V and 0 bases from J, the junction contained 6 bases not matched to a gene. This CDR3 is built from 16 residues. CDR1 is SGHNT, CDR2 YENEEA, per germline.

The V and J genes are TRBV6-6 and TRBJ2-7; 7 bases agree with TRBD1. Germline V gene lookup returns CDR1 MNHNY and CDR2 SVGAGI (reference sequence). The trim removed 0 bases at V and 5 bases at J, leaving 4 bases unmatched. This CDR3 spans 14 amino acids. The DNA of the CDR3 is TGTGCCAGCAGTTACTCGGAAGGGGGCAACGAGCAGTACTTC. This sequence encodes CASSYSEGGNEQYF.

V gene TRBV11-2 combines with J gene TRBJ2-7, with D tentatively TRBD1 (5 bases). The V end lost 3 bases, the J end lost 5 bases, and 14 bases lay between the germline ends. The germline V gene has CDR1 SGHAT and CDR2 FQNNGV. CDR3 length: 14 residues. The CDR3 bases are TGTGCCAGCAGCTTTTCCCCAGGGTATGACGAGCAGTACTTC. This sequence encodes CASSFSPGYDEQYF.

Remarks on this clone: An end of the junction does not agree with germline; a read error may underlie this. The J gene is TRBJ2-7, the V gene TRBV7-9, with 11 bases fitting TRBD2. The CDR3 has 15 residues. Germline V CDR1 and CDR2: SEHNR, FQNEAQ (reference sequence). CDR3 protein: CASSPLAGGTYERYF. As DNA, the CDR3 is TGTGCCAGCAGCCCTCTAGCGGGGGGAACCTACGAGCGGTACTTC.

The chain joins TRBV14 to TRBJ2-5, with D maybe TRBD1 (6 bases). The CDR3 runs to 16 residues. CDR1 and CDR2 from the germline V gene are SGHDN and FVKESK. V was trimmed by 4 bases and J by 1 base, leaving 16 bases between them. In DNA form, the CDR3 reads TGTGCCAGCAGCCTTCGGGGCAGGGGTGCCCAAGAGACCCAGTACTTC. Residues: CASSLRGRGAQETQYF.

The chain carries TRBV28 and TRBJ2-1; 8 bases are shared with TRBD1. The J segment lost 7 bases and the V segment lost 6 bases, leaving 14 bases of the junction unmatched. From germline, CDR1 is MDHEN and CDR2 SYDVKM. This CDR3 spans 16 amino acids. CDR3 protein: CASRTQQGTGSNEQFF. The DNA for the CDR3 is TGTGCCAGCAGAACACAACAGGGGACAGGCTCAAATGAGCAGTTCTTC.